This TCR beta chain originates from a study of Graves' ophthalmopathy and Graves' hyperthyroidism. Researchers took RNA transcripts and amplified TCR beta CDR3 regions from them. HTBI primers primed a first-round RT-PCR, and a second-round multiplex PCR followed. TCRdb ran MiXCR on the multiplex PCR reads and lists one entry per CDR3 protein. The sample holds 300,000 to 450,000 distinct CDR3 sequences, about 17% seen once. The table lists this clonotype with a few counts. Its antigen is undetermined. The junction departs from the called germline gene at one end, perhaps through a read error. Study-wide findings and caveats: Ophthalmopathy cases were distinguished from stable hyperthyroidism by a 13-signature model, reaching 85% to 90% sensitivity and around 80% specificity. Detected in blood as well were most expanded thyroid clonotypes with frequency above 0.001.

The receptor comes from an adult woman with stable Graves' hyperthyroidism. What was sequenced was peripheral blood.

In nucleotides, the CDR3 is TGTGCCAGCAGTTTTTACAATGAGAAGTTCTTC. Residues: CASSFYNEKFF. The chain recombines TRBV6-1 with TRBJ2-1; D gene ambiguous. The CDR3 consists of 11 residues. Germline V gives CDR1 MNHNS, CDR2 SASEGT.